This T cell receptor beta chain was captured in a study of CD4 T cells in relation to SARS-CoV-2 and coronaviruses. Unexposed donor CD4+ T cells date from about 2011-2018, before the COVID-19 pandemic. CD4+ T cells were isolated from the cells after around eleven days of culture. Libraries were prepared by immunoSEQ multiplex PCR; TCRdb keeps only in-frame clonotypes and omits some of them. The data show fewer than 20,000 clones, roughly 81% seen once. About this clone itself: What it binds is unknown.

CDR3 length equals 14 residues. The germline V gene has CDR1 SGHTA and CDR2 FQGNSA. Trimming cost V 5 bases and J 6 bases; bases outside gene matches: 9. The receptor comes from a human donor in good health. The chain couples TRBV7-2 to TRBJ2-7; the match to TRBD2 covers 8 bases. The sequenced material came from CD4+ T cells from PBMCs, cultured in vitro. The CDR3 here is CASSPPAGGSEQYF. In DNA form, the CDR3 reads TGTGCCAGCAGCCCTCCGGCGGGAGGTAGCGAGCAGTACTTC.